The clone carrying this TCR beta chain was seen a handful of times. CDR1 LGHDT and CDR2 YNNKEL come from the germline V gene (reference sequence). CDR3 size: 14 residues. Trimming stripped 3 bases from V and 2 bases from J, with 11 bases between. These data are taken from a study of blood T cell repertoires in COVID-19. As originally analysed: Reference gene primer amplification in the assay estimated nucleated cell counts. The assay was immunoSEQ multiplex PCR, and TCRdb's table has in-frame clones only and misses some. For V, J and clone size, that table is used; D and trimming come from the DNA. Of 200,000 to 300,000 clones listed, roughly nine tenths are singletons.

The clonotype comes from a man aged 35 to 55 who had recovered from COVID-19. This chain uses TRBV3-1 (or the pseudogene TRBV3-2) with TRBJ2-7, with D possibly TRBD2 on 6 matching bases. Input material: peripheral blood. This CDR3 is CASSQGGLPYEQYF. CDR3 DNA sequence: TGTGCCAGCAGCCAGGGGGGTTTGCCCTACGAGCAGTACTTC.